The 22 T cell receptor beta chains below were found in one sample sequenced in a study of T cells in Graves' hyperthyroidism and ophthalmopathy. TCR beta CDR3 regions were amplified from RNA. When the TCR CDR3 underwent first-round RT-PCR, the HTBI primer set was used. TCRdb fed the multiplex PCR reads into MiXCR, producing one record per CDR3 protein. Of 450,000 to 700,000 distinct CDR3 sequences in the sample, approximately 44% were seen once. The sample taken for sequencing was peripheral blood or thyroid tissue (not recorded which). Receptors originate from a young woman with Graves' hyperthyroidism.

The chain uses TRBV18 and TRBJ2-2; D might be TRBD1 or TRBD2, each matching 5 bases. Per germline, CDR1 KGHSH and CDR2 LQKENI. V lost 2 bases and J 1 base, leaving 11 bases between the germline ends. There are 16 residues in the CDR3. CDR3 DNA: TGTGCCAGCTCACCAGCCGGGACCAAGAACACCGGGGAGCTGTTTTTT. Translating gives CASSPAGTKNTGELFF. Combining the CDR3 with reference TRBV18 and TRBJ2-2 gives the whole variable domain NAGVMQNPRHLVRRRGQEARLRCSPMKGHSHVYWYRQLPEEGLKFMVYLQKENIIDESGMPKERFSAEFPKEGPSILRIQQVVRGDSAAYFCASSPAGTKNTGELFFGEGSRLTVL.

This clonotype was recorded many times. The chain couples TRBV29-1 to TRBJ1-2; D is possibly TRBD1 (5 bases). The CDR3 covers 11 residues. Trimming cost V 6 bases and J 4 bases, with 9 bases left between them. Germline V gene sequence: CDR1 SQVTM, CDR2 ANQGSEA. DNA of the CDR3: TGCAGCGTGGAGGACACCTATGGCTACACCTTC. It codes for CSVEDTYGYTF.

This clonotype has only a few counts. The V call is TRBV4-2, the J call TRBJ2-3; no clear D gene. The V and J ends lost 1 base and 5 bases respectively, with 7 bases between them. Germline V CDR1 and CDR2: LGHNA, YNFKEQ. This CDR3 comprises 13 residues. As DNA, the CDR3 is TGTGCCAGCAGCCAAGGCCCCGGAGATACGCAGTATTTT. Protein: CASSQGPGDTQYF.

This clonotype was counted at least ten times. The rearrangement joins TRBV20-1 to TRBJ1-1; D possibly corresponds to TRBD1 (6 bases). This CDR3 comprises 14 residues. Germline V lookup: CDR1 DFQATT, CDR2 SNEGSKA (reference sequence). With 5 bases removed from V and 2 bases from J, the gap between germline ends came to 15 bases. The CDR3 DNA is TGCAGTGCTGGAACAGGGCGCGGTAACACTGAAGCTTTCTTT. Protein: CSAGTGRGNTEAFF.

The J gene is TRBJ2-6, the V gene TRBV7-3; D unclear. The ends were cut back, 5 bases at V and 5 bases at J, with 19 bases in the middle. Germline V gene lookup returns CDR1 SGHTA and CDR2 FQGTGA. The CDR3 runs to 17 residues. CDR3 loop: CASSPPPYRLWANVLTF. Here the CDR3 DNA reads TGTGCCAGCAGCCCCCCCCCGTATCGGCTCTGGGCCAACGTCCTGACTTTC.

This clonotype was picked up many times. The rearrangement uses TRBV12-3 or TRBV12-4 and TRBJ1-1, with D possibly being TRBD1 (5 bases). Trimming pared 3 bases from V and 1 base from J, leaving 9 bases between. This CDR3 is 14 amino acids long. CDR3 sequence reads: CASSLGLANTEAFF. In DNA, the CDR3 is TGTGCCAGCAGTTTGGGACTAGCGAACACTGAAGCTTTCTTT.

Comments on this clonotype: A junction end diverges from the germline sequence, so it may reflect a read error. V usage is TRBV12-3 or TRBV12-4 and J usage is TRBJ2-5, with TRBD2 matching 7 bases. This CDR3 spans 14 amino acids. Here the CDR3 reads CASSLLAVQEAQYF. For the CDR3, the DNA is TGTGCCAGCAGTTTACTAGCGGTCCAAGAGGCCCAGTACTTC.

The chain links TRBV19 to TRBJ1-5; D perhaps matches TRBD1 (5 bases). CDR1 and CDR2 from the germline V gene are LNHDA and SQIVND (reference sequence). Trimming stripped 6 bases from V and 10 bases from J, with 13 bases between. CDR3 length: 12 amino acids. CDR3 DNA: TGTGCCAGTAGACTCGGGACTGGCCCCCAGCATTTT. This sequence encodes CASRLGTGPQHF.

This chain joins TRBV5-1 and TRBJ2-7; 12 bases match TRBD2. The CDR3 is 17 amino acids. The V and J ends lost 0 bases and 2 bases, in that order; junction bases with no gene match: 6. The germline V gene encodes CDR1 SGHRS and CDR2 YFSETQ. Here the CDR3 reads CASSLGGGLAGTYEQYF. The DNA for the CDR3 is TGCGCCAGCAGCTTGGGAGGGGGACTAGCGGGTACCTACGAGCAGTACTTC.

This chain links TRBV30 with TRBJ2-7; TRBD2 aligns across 13 bases. V shed 5 bases, J shed 5 bases, and the junction held 6 bases outside the gene matches. Per germline, CDR1 GTSNPN and CDR2 SVGIG (reference sequence). The CDR3 is 14 amino acids. CDR3 in DNA: TGTGCCTGGCGACTAGCGGGAGGTGGAGACGAGCAGTACTTC. Protein sequence: CAWRLAGGGDEQYF.

This clonotype was picked up many times. The chain is built from TRBV7-9 and TRBJ1-1; D remains ambiguous. This CDR3 comprises 14 residues. Per germline, CDR1 SEHNR and CDR2 FQNEAQ (reference sequence). V lost 7 bases to trimming and J lost 5 bases, with 17 bases between them. CDR3 protein: CASTPSGSRTEAFF. For the CDR3, the DNA is TGTGCCAGCACCCCTTCCGGGAGTAGGACTGAAGCTTTCTTT.

V gene TRBV2 combines with J gene TRBJ1-2, with 8 bases that match TRBD1. Germline V gives CDR1 SNHLY, CDR2 FYNNEI. The CDR3 has 11 amino acids. The junction had 3 bases not matched to a gene; V was cut back by 8 bases and J by 7 bases. CDR3: CASQGAGGYTF. The CDR3 DNA reads as TGTGCCAGCCAGGGGGCAGGTGGCTACACCTTC.

This clonotype was seen only once. The genes are TRBV20-1 and TRBJ2-5; 14 nucleotides match TRBD2. After removal of 5 bases from V and 5 bases from J, the junction contained 4 bases not matched to a gene. Germline V gene lookup returns CDR1 DFQATT and CDR2 SNEGSKA (reference sequence). This CDR3 spans 14 amino acids. The CDR3 DNA reads TGCAGTGCTCCGGGACTAGCGGGAGTGGAGACCCAGTACTTC. Its translation: CSAPGLAGVETQYF.

There are many counts of this clonotype. The V call is TRBV7-3, the J call TRBJ1-2; 8 bases match TRBD1. V was pared by 5 bases and J by 2 bases, with 10 bases of the junction left unmatched. The CDR3 extends over 16 amino acids. The germline gives CDR1 SGHTA, CDR2 FQGTGA. The CDR3 sequence is CASSPQGQGLNYGYTF. CDR3 nucleotides: TGTGCCAGCAGCCCACAAGGACAGGGCCTAAACTATGGCTACACCTTC.

The table lists this clonotype with a count of one. The gene calls are TRBV7-2 and TRBJ2-5; D may be TRBD2 (6 bases). Germline V gene sequence: CDR1 SGHTA, CDR2 FQGNSA. CDR3 length: 17 amino acids. V shed 3 bases and J shed 0 bases, with 17 bases lying between them. This chain's CDR3 is CASSLELVGDYQETQYF. In DNA, the CDR3 is TGTGCCAGCAGCTTGGAACTAGTAGGGGACTACCAAGAGACCCAGTACTTC.

The chain carries TRBV2 and TRBJ2-1; D is unclear. The CDR3 totals 12 residues. V lost 5 bases and J 5 bases, leaving 7 bases between the germline ends. CDR1 is SNHLY, CDR2 FYNNEI, per germline. CDR3: CASSYGNNEQFF. The CDR3, as DNA: TGTGCCAGCAGTTATGGAAACAATGAGCAGTTCTTC.

This clonotype was picked up one time. The rearrangement uses TRBV15 and TRBJ1-1; 7 positions match TRBD1. J lost 6 bases, V lost 3 bases, and 10 bases had no gene match. This CDR3 region has 15 residues. Germline CDR1 LNHNV, CDR2 YYDKDF (reference sequence). The CDR3 protein is CATSSLDRVSPEAFF. DNA for the CDR3: TGTGCCACCAGCAGCTTAGACAGGGTGAGCCCTGAAGCTTTCTTT.

This clonotype was detected many times. The V call is TRBV11-3, the J call TRBJ1-2; 9 bases are shared with TRBD1. After removal of 5 bases from V and 7 bases from J, the junction contained 8 bases not matched to a gene. This CDR3 is built from 14 residues. The germline V gene has CDR1 SGHNT and CDR2 YENEEA. In DNA, the CDR3 is TGTGCCAGCAGCCTTGGGACAGGGCATGGTGGCTACACCTTC. Translated: CASSLGTGHGGYTF. Based on the CDR3 plus reference TRBV11-3 and TRBJ1-2, the full variable domain is EAGVVQSPRYKIIEKKQPVAFWCNPISGHNTLYWYLQNLGQGPELLIRYENEEAVDDSQLPKDRFSAERLKGVDSTLKIQPAELGDSAVYLCASSLGTGHGGYTFGSGTRLTVV.

Here the CDR3 DNA reads TGTGCCAGCGGGCCGGGACAGGCACAAGAGACCCAGTACTTC. Residues: CASGPGQAQETQYF. The rearrangement joins TRBV18 to TRBJ2-5; 8 bases agree with TRBD1. CDR1 KGHSH and CDR2 LQKENI come from the germline V gene. The CDR3 length is 14 residues. Trimming at V came to 8 bases and at J to 2 bases, leaving 7 bases not matched to a gene.

This clonotype came up many times. The chain is built from TRBV7-9 and TRBJ1-2; TRBD1 agrees at 8 bases. The trim removed 2 bases at V and 2 bases at J, leaving 4 bases unmatched. In germline, CDR1 is SEHNR, CDR2 FQNEAQ (reference sequence). There are 15 residues in the CDR3. The CDR3 is CASSLNRDRNYGYTF. For the CDR3, the DNA is TGTGCCAGCAGCTTAAACAGGGACAGGAACTATGGCTACACCTTC.

This clonotype has a single count. The CDR3 region is CASSVDRDRDSSPLHF. CDR3 coding DNA: TGTGCCAGCAGCGTAGACCGGGACAGGGACAGTTCACCCCTCCACTTT. V usage is TRBV9 and J usage is TRBJ1-6; 9 bases are a match to TRBD1. This CDR3 region has 16 residues. CDR1 SGDLS and CDR2 YYNGEE come from the germline V gene. With V trimmed by 0 bases and J by 9 bases, 7 bases remained unmatched.

This clonotype was counted at least ten times. The chain couples TRBV7-9 to TRBJ1-2, with D unclear. V gave up 3 bases and J gave up 6 bases, with 11 bases separating them. The CDR3 consists of 13 residues. Germline V gene sequence: CDR1 SEHNR, CDR2 FQNEAQ (reference sequence). The CDR3 sequence is CASSLRVQDGYTF. Written as DNA, the CDR3 is TGTGCCAGCAGCTTGAGGGTCCAGGATGGCTACACCTTC.